The 27 T cell receptor beta chains in this list originate from one sample, sequenced in a study of shared clonotypes between healthy human individuals (dated by TCRdb to about 2020). Library construction relied on the immunoSEQ multiplex PCR assay. TCRdb retrieved this table from immuneACCESS and kept in-frame rearrangements only. Not all clones are present; in checked studies, unresolved V genes account for under half, and no reason is known for the remainder. For this sample there are over a million clones; 98% appear just once. Together, the top ten hold roughly 0.36% of the sample. The sample was naive CD4+ T cells sorted from blood. In the paper's terms, the cell subset or site label means: CD45RA+ positively selected. The receptors stem from a young man in good health.

This clone was seen once. This sequence joins TRBV25-1 and TRBJ2-5; no firm D call. From germline, CDR1 is MGHDK and CDR2 SYGVNS. The CDR3 runs 17 residues. Deletions cut 4 bases from V and 5 bases from J, with 23 bases between. CDR3 nucleotides: TGTGCCAGCAGTGTATCCAAGATAAGCAAAGGGCGGGAGACCCAGTACTTC. Translated: CASSVSKISKGRETQYF.

V and J are TRBV5-4 and TRBJ2-5; TRBD2 matches 8 bases. Losses at the gene ends were 4 bases for V and 5 bases for J; bases not matched to a gene: 19. Per germline, CDR1 SGHNT and CDR2 YYREEE (reference sequence). This CDR3 is 18 amino acids long. The CDR3 protein is CASSPEGVPGGGRETQYF. In nucleotides, the CDR3 is TGTGCCAGCAGCCCCGAGGGGGTTCCGGGAGGGGGACGGGAGACCCAGTACTTC.

The chain recombines TRBV15 with TRBJ1-1; no firm D call. The germline V gene encodes CDR1 LNHNV and CDR2 YYDKDF (reference sequence). V lost 2 bases to trimming and J lost 9 bases, with 16 bases between them. CDR3 length: 14 residues. DNA of the CDR3: TGTGCCACCAGCAGAAGAGACCCAGACTGGCAAGCTTTCTTT. Protein product: CATSRRDPDWQAFF.

V is TRBV5-5 and J is TRBJ2-1; D ambiguous. Between the trimmed V and J ends, which lost 0 bases and 4 bases, there was a span of 8 bases. Germline V lookup: CDR1 SGHKS, CDR2 YYEKEE (reference sequence). The CDR3 totals 14 residues. The CDR3 region is CASSLGSVYNEQFF. In nucleotides, the CDR3 is TGTGCCAGCAGCTTGGGGTCAGTATACAATGAGCAGTTCTTC.

The rearrangement uses TRBV5-1 and TRBJ1-4; 8 bases are a match to TRBD1. With 4 bases clipped from V and 7 bases from J, the junction kept 6 bases outside the gene matches. Germline CDR1 is SGHRS and CDR2 is YFSETQ. The CDR3 loop spans 14 amino acids. The CDR3 protein is CASSAGQESEKLFF. The CDR3 region has the DNA TGCGCCAGCAGCGCGGGACAGGAGAGTGAAAAACTGTTTTTT.

The chain recombines TRBV27 with TRBJ2-4; 13 bases line up with TRBD2. This CDR3 has 18 residues. The germline V gene encodes CDR1 MNHEY and CDR2 SMNVEV (reference sequence). V trimming: 2 bases; J trimming: 3 bases; junction bases outside the gene matches: 7. As DNA, the CDR3 is TGTGCCAGCAGTTTAATGGGGACTAGCGGGATTAGCAAAAACATTCAGTACTTC. Translated, it gives CASSLMGTSGISKNIQYF.

The chain carries TRBV28 and TRBJ2-3; 8 bases line up with TRBD2. V lost 2 bases and J lost 6; bases outside the gene matches: 7. Germline CDR1 reads MDHEN; CDR2 reads SYDVKM. CDR3 length: 15 residues. The CDR3 region is CASSLHGRAPDTQYF. CDR3 coding DNA: TGTGCCAGCAGTTTACACGGGAGGGCTCCGGATACGCAGTATTTT.

The chain couples TRBV7-8 to TRBJ2-5; 11 bases align to TRBD2. The CDR3 runs 15 residues. V trimming: 1 base; J trimming: 5 bases; junction bases outside the gene matches: 3. The V gene's germline CDR1 is SGHVS and CDR2 FQNEAQ. CDR3 nucleotides: TGTGCCAGCAGCTTAGGAGGGACTAGCGGTGAGACCCAGTACTTC. Translation gives CASSLGGTSGETQYF.

J is TRBJ2-3 and V is TRBV9; TRBD2 matches at 11 bases. Germline V gives CDR1 SGDLS, CDR2 YYNGEE. The junction had 10 bases not matched to a gene; V was cut back by 4 bases and J by 6 bases. This CDR3 region has 16 residues. The chain's CDR3 is CASSTDSGRAGDTQYF. The CDR3 DNA reads TGTGCCAGCAGCACAGATAGCGGGAGGGCCGGGGATACGCAGTATTTT.

The chain links TRBV5-6 to TRBJ1-1; D is perhaps TRBD1 (5 bases). This CDR3 spans 14 amino acids. Between the trimmed V and J ends, which lost 0 bases and 3 bases, there was a span of 9 bases. Per the germline V gene, CDR1 is SGHDT and CDR2 is YYEEEE. The CDR3 DNA reads as TGTGCCAGCAGCTTGGGACCCAGGGACACTGAAGCTTTCTTT. This encodes CASSLGPRDTEAFF.

The chain joins TRBV4-1 to TRBJ2-3; D remains unclear. V lost 0 bases to trimming and J lost 0 bases, with 10 bases between them. Per the germline V gene, CDR1 is MGHRA and CDR2 is YSYEKL. CDR3 length: 16 amino acids. This chain's CDR3 is CASSQEHSSSTDTQYF. The CDR3 region has the DNA TGCGCCAGCAGCCAAGAGCACAGCTCTAGCACAGATACGCAGTATTTT.

On this clone: The same CDR3 arises from other DNA sequences in this sample as well. V usage is TRBV5-1 and J usage is TRBJ2-5; D may be TRBD2 (6 bases). V lost 0 bases to trimming and J lost 5 bases, with 8 bases between them. Germline CDR1 SGHRS, CDR2 YFSETQ. The CDR3 loop spans 13 amino acids. Written as DNA, the CDR3 is TGCGCCAGCAGCTTGGCGGGGAGGGAGACCCAGTACTTC. As protein: CASSLAGRETQYF.

V gene TRBV18 combines with J gene TRBJ1-1; a weak D match, TRBD1 (5 bases). The CDR3 contains 15 residues. Trimming removed 1 base at V and 1 base at J, with 10 bases between. Per germline, CDR1 KGHSH and CDR2 LQKENI. The CDR3 nucleotides read TGTGCCAGCTCACCACTCACGGACACGAACACTGAAGCTTTCTTT. Translation gives CASSPLTDTNTEAFF. Variable domain in full (rest from reference TRBV18 and TRBJ1-1): NAGVMQNPRHLVRRRGQEARLRCSPMKGHSHVYWYRQLPEEGLKFMVYLQKENIIDESGMPKERFSAEFPKEGPSILRIQQVVRGDSAAYFCASSPLTDTNTEAFFGQGTRLTVV.

The chain employs TRBV9 and TRBJ2-7; D is unclear. CDR3 length equals 15 residues. With 0 bases removed from V and 6 bases from J, the gap between germline ends came to 16 bases. Germline V gene data show CDR1 as SGDLS and CDR2 as YYNGEE. CDR3: CASSVAVSGVGEQYF. CDR3 nucleotide sequence: TGTGCCAGCAGCGTAGCGGTATCCGGCGTCGGCGAGCAGTACTTC.

V usage is TRBV2 and J usage is TRBJ2-7; D gene unclear. The CDR3 covers 15 residues. The V gene lost 4 bases and the J gene lost 0 bases, with 13 bases spanning the gap. Germline V gene lookup returns CDR1 SNHLY and CDR2 FYNNEI. CDR3 DNA sequence: TGTGCCAGCAGTGTGCAAGCGCCGAGCTCCTACGAGCAGTACTTC. This gives the protein CASSVQAPSSYEQYF.

V is TRBV28 and J is TRBJ2-7; D is unclear. The ends were cut back, 3 bases at V and 6 bases at J, with 12 bases in the middle. The CDR3 length is 13 residues. The germline CDR1 and CDR2 sequences are MDHEN and SYDVKM. The CDR3 sequence: CASSLFVFSEQYF. The CDR3 DNA reads as TGTGCCAGCAGTTTGTTCGTCTTCAGCGAGCAGTACTTC.

V gene TRBV5-3 combines with J gene TRBJ2-7; D is possibly TRBD2 (5 bases). TRBV5-3 is an ORF for which the function is uncertain. This CDR3 region has 15 residues. Deletions cut 3 bases from V and 3 bases from J, with 16 bases between. The CDR3 reads CARSSSGGEGYEQYF. DNA for the CDR3: TGTGCCAGAAGCTCCAGCGGAGGTGAAGGCTACGAGCAGTACTTC.

This sequence joins TRBV10-1 and TRBJ2-3, with TRBD2 matching 9 bases. After removal of 3 bases from V and 4 bases from J, the junction contained 5 bases not matched to a gene. Per the germline V gene, CDR1 is WNHNN and CDR2 is SYGVQD (reference sequence). The CDR3 totals 15 residues. The CDR3 sequence is CASSDRREGADTQYF. The CDR3 DNA reads as TGCGCCAGCAGTGATCGGCGGGAGGGCGCAGATACGCAGTATTTT.

This rearrangement joins TRBV14 to TRBJ2-7; 7 positions match TRBD1. The trim removed 1 base at V and 3 bases at J, leaving 3 bases unmatched. CDR3 length equals 14 residues. Germline V CDR1 and CDR2: SGHDN, FVKESK. This CDR3 reads CASSQGQGFYEQYF. DNA for the CDR3: TGTGCCAGCAGCCAAGGACAGGGTTTCTACGAGCAGTACTTC.

V gene TRBV5-4 combines with J gene TRBJ2-3, with TRBD1 matching 8 bases. The germline gives CDR1 SGHNT, CDR2 YYREEE (reference sequence). J gave up 4 bases and V 3 bases, and 4 bases lay outside the gene matches. The CDR3 consists of 14 residues. The CDR3 DNA is TGTGCCAGCAGCTACCGGACAGGGTCAGATACGCAGTATTTT. Its translation is CASSYRTGSDTQYF.

The chain uses TRBV9 and TRBJ2-2, with TRBD2 matching over 11 bases. Germline values: CDR1 SGDLS, CDR2 YYNGEE. The CDR3 length is 16 residues. The V gene end was trimmed by 4 bases and the J gene end by 2 bases; junction bases not matched to a gene: 4. Written as DNA, the CDR3 is TGTGCCAGCAGCCAAAGACTAGCGGGAAACACCGGGGAGCTGTTTTTT. Translating it yields CASSQRLAGNTGELFF.

The rearrangement uses TRBV15 and TRBJ2-7; D is unclear. This CDR3 region has 14 residues. The germline gives CDR1 LNHNV, CDR2 YYDKDF (reference sequence). V was cut by 7 bases and J by 0 bases, with 13 bases left in between. CDR3 DNA: TGTGCCACCACCGGTACTGTCAGCTCCTACGAGCAGTACTTC. Translation gives CATTGTVSSYEQYF.

The chain is built from TRBV6-5 and TRBJ2-1; D gene unclear. Deletions cut 6 bases from V and 6 bases from J, with 18 bases between. This CDR3 contains 15 residues. Germline values: CDR1 MNHEY, CDR2 SVGAGI. CDR3 coding DNA: TGTGCCAGCAGATTTGTTGGCCCCGACACCAATGAGCAGTTCTTC. This codes for CASRFVGPDTNEQFF.

A remark on this clone: Other DNA sequences within the sample encode an identical CDR3. The V call is TRBV14, the J call TRBJ2-7; D perhaps matches TRBD2 (5 bases). Germline lookup yields CDR1 SGHDN and CDR2 FVKESK. The CDR3 consists of 13 residues. V gave up 4 bases and J gave up 3 bases, with 10 bases separating them. The CDR3 here is CASSRTGVYEQYF. The CDR3 DNA reads TGTGCCAGCAGCCGAACCGGGGTCTACGAGCAGTACTTC. The full variable domain, rest sourced from reference TRBV14 and TRBJ2-7, is EAGVTQFPSHSVIEKGQTVTLRCDPISGHDNLYWYRRVMGKEIKFLLHFVKESKQDESGMPNNRFLAERTGGTYSTLKVQPAELEDSGVYFCASSRTGVYEQYFGPGTRLTVT.

This clone was recorded once. J is TRBJ2-5 and V is TRBV10-3; tentative D call: TRBD2 (5 bases). The V end was cut by 10 bases, the J end by 2 bases, with 11 bases between. The CDR3 extends over 12 amino acids. Germline values: CDR1 ENHRY, CDR2 SYGVKD. CDR3 sequence: CATLDFQETQYF. CDR3 nucleotide sequence: TGTGCCACACTGGACTTTCAAGAGACCCAGTACTTC.

This chain links TRBV9 with TRBJ2-7; D uncertain. Germline CDR1 reads SGDLS; CDR2 reads YYNGEE. Trimming took off 0 bases at V and 2 bases at J, with 9 bases between the two ends. There are 14 residues in the CDR3. The CDR3 region has the DNA TGTGCCAGCAGCGTAGCTGAGCGAACCTACGAGCAGTACTTC. Its translation is CASSVAERTYEQYF.

About this clone: This CDR3 is also generated by other DNA sequences in the sample. The V and J genes are TRBV18 and TRBJ2-7; D unclear. The germline V gene has CDR1 KGHSH and CDR2 LQKENI. Trimming pared 6 bases from V and 0 bases from J, leaving 6 bases between. The length of the CDR3 is 12 residues. The chain's CDR3 is CASSSSSYEQYF. CDR3 DNA: TGTGCCAGCTCTTCTAGCTCCTACGAGCAGTACTTC. Full variable domain (rest looked up from reference TRBV18 and TRBJ2-7): NAGVMQNPRHLVRRRGQEARLRCSPMKGHSHVYWYRQLPEEGLKFMVYLQKENIIDESGMPKERFSAEFPKEGPSILRIQQVVRGDSAAYFCASSSSSYEQYFGPGTRLTVT.